The 26 T cell receptor beta chains below come from one sample, sequenced in a study of cytomegalovirus exposure and HLA in healthy donors. The study ran its PCR with 60 Vbeta and 13 Jbeta primers. Only in-frame clones appear in the TCRdb table, and some are missing; sequencing was by immunoSEQ multiplex PCR. The data hold approximately 150,000 clones, with 65% to 90% observed a single time. The sequenced sample consisted of PBMCs. The receptors were sampled from a male donor in good health and CMV-seronegative.

This clone was detected only once. The genes are TRBV6-1 and TRBJ1-5; D call uncertain. The CDR3 loop spans 13 amino acids. Germline-derived CDR1 and CDR2 are MNHNS and SASEGT. V was pared by 5 bases and J by 3 bases, with 8 bases between. The CDR3 DNA reads as TGTGCCAGCAGTTCTTACTACAATCAGCCCCAGCATTTT. Translating gives CASSSYYNQPQHF.

This clone was seen a single time. The chain employs TRBV4-1 and TRBJ1-2; the D gene is possibly TRBD1 (5 bases). The CDR3 contains 15 residues. With 7 bases removed from V and 0 bases from J, the gap between germline ends came to 15 bases. Germline assignment: CDR1 MGHRA and CDR2 YSYEKL. Written as DNA, the CDR3 is TGCGCCAGCAACTCCGGGACTGGAGCTAACTATGGCTACACCTTC. Translating it yields CASNSGTGANYGYTF.

V and J are TRBV15 and TRBJ1-2; D gene uncertain. V lost 1 base and J 12 bases, leaving 21 bases between the germline ends. This CDR3 spans 15 amino acids. CDR1 is LNHNV and CDR2 is YYDKDF in the germline V gene (reference sequence). CDR3 sequence (DNA): TGTGCCACCAGCAGAGTAAATTCGGGGAGTAGGTCGGACACCTTC. Translation gives CATSRVNSGSRSDTF.

This clone was seen only once. The chain employs TRBV5-1 and TRBJ2-2; TRBD1 might be the D (6 bases). The CDR3 loop spans 15 amino acids. Germline V gene lookup returns CDR1 SGHRS and CDR2 YFSETQ. Trimming removed 3 bases at V and 1 base at J, with 10 bases between. The CDR3 nucleotides read TGCGCCAGCAGCTCCGGACAGCTGAACACCGGGGAGCTGTTTTTT. Protein product: CASSSGQLNTGELFF.

The V gene is TRBV4-2, the J gene TRBJ1-5; TRBD1 aligns across 8 bases. Germline V gives CDR1 LGHNA, CDR2 YNFKEQ. The V gene end was trimmed by 4 bases and the J gene end by 5 bases; junction bases not matched to a gene: 7. This CDR3 comprises 15 residues. CDR3 bases: TGTGCCAGCAGCCCCGAGACAGGGGTGGATCAGCCCCAGCATTTT. Translated: CASSPETGVDQPQHF.

This sequence joins TRBV5-4 and TRBJ1-1; D remains unclear. Germline CDR1 SGHNT, CDR2 YYREEE (reference sequence). V lost 0 bases to trimming and J lost 6 bases, with 9 bases between them. The CDR3 extends over 13 amino acids. CDR3 in amino acids: CASSLGVAAEAFF. DNA of the CDR3: TGTGCCAGCAGCTTGGGAGTTGCGGCTGAAGCTTTCTTT.

The CDR3 sequence is CASSATGARYGYTF. In nucleotides, the CDR3 is TGTGCCAGCAGCGCGACAGGGGCCCGCTATGGCTACACCTTC. The genes are TRBV7-8 and TRBJ1-2; TRBD1 aligns across 8 bases. The CDR3 sequence is 14 residues long. V trimming: 5 bases; J trimming: 4 bases; junction bases outside the gene matches: 6. CDR1 SGHVS and CDR2 FQNEAQ come from the germline V gene. Together with reference TRBV7-8 and TRBJ1-2, the CDR3 gives the full variable domain: GAGVSQSPRYKVAKRGQDVALRCDPISGHVSLFWYQQALGQGPEFLTYFQNEAQLDKSGLPSDRFFAERPEGSVSTLKIQRTQQEDSAVYLCASSATGARYGYTFGSGTRLTVV.

This clone has a handful of counts. DNA for the CDR3: TGTGCCAGCAGTACACGCCACGGAGGCTATGAGCAGTTCTTC. It codes for CASSTRHGGYEQFF. The chain recombines TRBV6-5 with TRBJ2-1, with a possible D match to TRBD2 (5 bases). Germline V gives CDR1 MNHEY, CDR2 SVGAGI. The CDR3 contains 14 residues. The V gene lost 5 bases and the J gene lost 8 bases, with 16 bases spanning the gap.

CDR3 coding DNA: TGTGCCAGCGTCGAGGGGGGGCGTGAAGCTTTCTTT. Protein sequence: CASVEGGREAFF. This chain connects TRBV2 to TRBJ1-1; maybe TRBD1 (6 bases). Trimming cost V 8 bases and J 7 bases, with 14 bases left between them. This CDR3 is 12 amino acids long. The germline V gene encodes CDR1 SNHLY and CDR2 FYNNEI.

The V gene is TRBV5-1, the J gene TRBJ1-3; 8 nucleotides agree with TRBD1. The CDR3 is made up of 18 amino acids. Germline V gene lookup returns CDR1 SGHRS and CDR2 YFSETQ. Losses at the gene ends were 1 base for V and 1 base for J; bases not matched to a gene: 10. The CDR3 DNA follows: TGCGCCAGCAGCTTGAACGCCGGACAGGGATGGTCTGGAAACACCATATATTTT. Translation: CASSLNAGQGWSGNTIYF.

This clone was detected a few times. J is TRBJ2-7 and V is TRBV6-6; the match to TRBD2 covers 9 bases. CDR1 and CDR2 from the germline V gene are MNHNY and SVGAGI (reference sequence). The CDR3 contains 15 residues. V trimming: 6 bases; J trimming: 5 bases; junction bases outside the gene matches: 11. The chain's CDR3 is CASRPGGSGGNEQYF. CDR3 DNA: TGTGCCAGCAGACCCGGGGGTAGCGGGGGAAACGAGCAGTACTTC.

This chain links TRBV29-1 with TRBJ1-1; D may be TRBD1 (6 bases). CDR1 and CDR2 from the germline V gene are SQVTM and ANQGSEA. Trimming removed 3 bases at V and 7 bases at J, with 9 bases between. The CDR3 has 11 amino acids. CDR3 protein: CSVEGTREAFF. CDR3 DNA: TGCAGCGTTGAGGGGACACGTGAAGCTTTCTTT. The entire variable domain, with the rest obtained from reference TRBV29-1 and TRBJ1-1, is as follows: SAVISQKPSRDICQRGTSLTIQCQVDSQVTMMFWYRQQPGQSLTLIATANQGSEATYESGFVIDKFPISRPNLTFSTLTVSNMSPEDSSIYLCSVEGTREAFFGQGTRLTVV.

This rearrangement joins TRBV6-5 to TRBJ1-1; weak D call: TRBD1 (5 bases). Per germline, CDR1 MNHEY and CDR2 SVGAGI. With 6 bases removed from V and 4 bases from J, the gap between germline ends came to 12 bases. This CDR3 contains 13 residues. The CDR3: CASSRGVVTEAFF. CDR3 nucleotide sequence: TGTGCCAGCAGCCGGGGGGTTGTCACTGAAGCTTTCTTT.

The V call is TRBV7-9, the J call TRBJ1-1; 9 bases line up with TRBD1. The CDR3 length is 14 residues. Germline assignment: CDR1 SEHNR and CDR2 FQNEAQ (reference sequence). Trimming took 5 bases from V and 5 from J; bases not matched to a gene: 6. The CDR3 DNA reads as TGTGCCAGCAGCAGGGGACAGGGAGGAACTGAAGCTTTCTTT. It translates to CASSRGQGGTEAFF.

This clone was seen a few times. The chain carries TRBV5-1 and TRBJ1-2; 7 bases align to TRBD1. Germline values: CDR1 SGHRS, CDR2 YFSETQ. The CDR3 runs to 17 residues. V shed 0 bases, J shed 4 bases, and the junction held 12 bases outside the gene matches. The CDR3 sequence is CASSLGLAGQNLYGYTF. CDR3 sequence (DNA): TGCGCCAGCAGCTTGGGGTTAGCGGGACAGAACCTCTATGGCTACACCTTC.

The chain links TRBV19 to TRBJ2-5, with 10 bases matching TRBD1. Germline V gene sequence: CDR1 LNHDA, CDR2 SQIVND (reference sequence). The CDR3 has 15 residues. Losses at the gene ends were 2 bases for V and 3 bases for J; bases not matched to a gene: 3. The CDR3 spells CASSILGTGEETQYF. The CDR3 region has the DNA TGTGCCAGTAGTATACTTGGGACAGGGGAAGAGACCCAGTACTTC.

The chain combines TRBV28 with TRBJ1-5; tentative D call: TRBD1 (6 bases). The V end lost 7 bases, the J end lost 2 bases, and 9 bases lay between the germline ends. This CDR3 has 13 residues. The germline gives CDR1 MDHEN, CDR2 SYDVKM. Here the CDR3 DNA reads TGTGCCAGCACTCGGACAGGCAATCAGCCCCAGCATTTT. Protein product: CASTRTGNQPQHF.

V is TRBV5-1 and J is TRBJ2-7; the match to TRBD1 covers 9 bases. Germline loops: CDR1 SGHRS, CDR2 YFSETQ. CDR3 length: 14 amino acids. The V segment lost 3 bases and the J segment 3 bases; nucleotides outside the gene matches: 4. Here the CDR3 reads CASSSGTGIYEQYF. In nucleotides, the CDR3 is TGCGCCAGCAGCTCAGGGACAGGGATCTACGAGCAGTACTTC.

This clone was picked up one time. This chain uses TRBV10-3 with TRBJ1-1; D is perhaps TRBD1 (5 bases). From germline, CDR1 is ENHRY and CDR2 SYGVKD. This CDR3 is 14 amino acids long. V was clipped by 5 bases and J by 10 bases, with 20 bases between them. The CDR3 region has the DNA TGTGCCATCAGTCTAAGGGGTTCCGGGGGTGCAGCTTTCTTT. It yields the protein CAISLRGSGGAAFF.

This clone was picked up a small number of times. This sequence joins TRBV6-6 and TRBJ2-1; maybe TRBD2 (6 bases). Per germline, CDR1 MNHNY and CDR2 SVGAGI (reference sequence). The V end lost 2 bases, the J end lost 4 bases, and 12 bases lay between the germline ends. The length of the CDR3 is 15 residues. CDR3 sequence (DNA): TGTGCCAGCAGTTACAGCGGGTGGGGTTACAATGAGCAGTTCTTC. It codes for CASSYSGWGYNEQFF.

The J gene is TRBJ1-1, the V gene TRBV5-1; D possibly corresponds to TRBD1 (5 bases). This CDR3 comprises 13 residues. V was pared by 3 bases and J by 7 bases, with 13 bases between. The germline V gene has CDR1 SGHRS and CDR2 YFSETQ. The CDR3 coding sequence is TGCGCCAGCAGCTACATGGGGGGGAGTGAAGCTTTCTTT. Protein product: CASSYMGGSEAFF.

The V gene is TRBV6-1, the J gene TRBJ1-3; D may be TRBD1 (5 bases). Germline CDR1 and CDR2: MNHNS and SASEGT. Trimming took off 10 bases at V and 5 bases at J, with 15 bases between the two ends. The CDR3 has 13 amino acids. The CDR3 sequence: CATLVEGRNTIYF. Here the CDR3 DNA reads TGTGCCACTCTGGTGGAGGGGAGAAACACCATATATTTT.

The chain recombines TRBV27 with TRBJ2-7; D remains unclear. The CDR3 loop spans 12 amino acids. CDR1 is MNHEY and CDR2 is SMNVEV in the germline V gene (reference sequence). The germline V and J ends were trimmed by 10 bases and 3 bases, with 13 bases remaining between them. The CDR3 DNA sequence: TGTGCCACCTCGGGTCTGGACTACGAGCAGTACTTC. Protein: CATSGLDYEQYF.

This clone was recorded a few times. This sequence joins TRBV10-3 and TRBJ1-4; D possibly corresponds to TRBD1 (5 bases). The CDR3 is made up of 13 amino acids. V gave up 7 bases and J gave up 6 bases, with 12 bases separating them. The germline CDR1 and CDR2 sequences are ENHRY and SYGVKD. CDR3 nucleotide sequence: TGTGCCATCACCGGGGGTCAGGATGAAAAACTGTTTTTT. Amino acids: CAITGGQDEKLFF.

The V gene is TRBV11-2, the J gene TRBJ2-7, with 11 bases identical to TRBD1. Trimming cost V 2 bases and J 9 bases; bases outside gene matches: 6. The CDR3 contains 14 residues. The germline gives CDR1 SGHAT, CDR2 FQNNGV. This CDR3 is CASSLSGTGGRQYF. CDR3 bases: TGTGCCAGCAGCTTATCCGGGACAGGGGGTCGGCAGTACTTC.

This clone was found once. This chain joins TRBV6-1 and TRBJ1-3; D remains ambiguous. Germline V gene data show CDR1 as MNHNS and CDR2 as SASEGT. The CDR3 length is 15 residues. The germline V and J ends were trimmed by 2 bases and 0 bases, with 8 bases remaining between them. The CDR3 sequence is CASSELPVSGNTIYF. The CDR3 DNA follows: TGTGCCAGCAGTGAACTCCCCGTCTCTGGAAACACCATATATTTT.